The sequence of this TCR beta chain was determined in a study of cytomegalovirus exposure and HLA in healthy donors (dated by TCRdb to about 2017). Regarding the study in general: An earlier analysis of a few hundred of the donors reported approximately 280 Gb of sequence data and 100 million to 120 million unique TCR beta sequences obtained from around 180 million T cells. An early release covering some 640 HLA-typed donors comprised about 300 gigabases of sequencing data and around 80 million unique TCR sequences. The genetic ancestry cluster associated with self-reported Caucasian donors included about 84% of the 398 genotyped donors. The study aimed to test whether cataloging public T cell receptors could reveal signatures of past pathogen exposure. The T cell repertoires of 700 or so subjects were profiled by immunosequencing and related to cytomegalovirus serostatus. A separate validation cohort of roughly 120 different subjects was used in addition to the approximately 610-subject first cohort. The study combined high-throughput TCR immunosequencing, statistical association of individual TCRs with disease status, and machine learning to predict cytomegalovirus infection status. To study patterns of TCR occurrence, a later analysis re-analyzed previously published TCR beta repertoires from several hundred donors and added high-resolution HLA genotyping. The later analysis used no new phenotypic data to find candidate immune exposures, relying instead on TCR beta sequences and their occurrence across donors. To decide whether each TCR beta V gene segment behaved as functional or pseudogenic, an earlier analysis of some 600 of the donors relied on high-throughput TCR beta sequencing. Donor age, sex, ethnicity and CMV serostatus were compiled together with the repertoire data. Genome-wide SNP genotypes for about 60% of the roughly 700 donors were used in a later genetic analysis, which treated that subset as a discovery cohort. All discovery cohort repertoires had been generated using a single sequencing platform. HLA typing covered class I and class II loci at four-digit resolution. Typing coverage differed by locus: A, B, C, DRB1 and DQB1 were typed in roughly 629-640 donors, DQA1 in approximately 520, DPA1 in some 600, and DPB1 in 472. About 5 DR-DQ haplotypes were handled as single units for association and clustering, since linkage in the cohort was strong. Among some 400 genotyped donors of the cohort, an average of roughly 230,000 unique TCR beta nucleotide sequences was sequenced per donor, of which approximately 18% were non-productive. Overall study results and their limits: Broadly in line with IMGT annotations, most TCR beta V segments showed up in productive rearrangements about 90% or about 30% of the time in an earlier analysis of approximately 640 of the donors. A later analysis found that TCR association rates varied across HLA loci, with DRB1 alleles showing the most associated TCRs and HLA-C alleles the fewest. In a later genetic analysis, fewer N-insertions in productive TCRs were reported among donors in an Asian-associated ancestry cluster than the roughly 700-donor mean. Because HLA typing was unavailable for some donors at each locus, only the typed subset was used in association tests. Some IMGT-functional V segments, including TRBV6-2 and TRBV6-3, could not be distinguished by the 87-base-pair reads and were therefore excluded. This cohort had only TCR beta chains sequenced, and the lack of alpha or paired-chain data limited which features could be detected. Across donors, most TCR sequences were observed very rarely, whereas some public TCRs were present in many individuals. Cytomegalovirus status was reported to be diagnosed by the classifier with high specificity and sensitivity in both the original and validation cohorts. Because counts were too low, approximately 15 rarely observed V segments, including chromosome 9 orphons, were excluded from the earlier analysis of under 650 of the donors. When HLA alleles, especially DR and DQ, strongly co-occurred, attributing TCR associations to individual alleles was difficult. A further reported finding was that TCR beta sequences accurately predicted the HLA-A and HLA-B alleles for most subjects in the first cohort. Several of the top co-occurrence clusters appeared to be linked to parvovirus B19, influenza, CMV and Epstein-Barr virus, according to a later analysis. Compared with equally common non-associated chains, HLA-associated TCR beta chains in a later analysis were more clonally expanded and had lower generation probabilities. Roughly uniform sequencing depth across donors was assumed in presence/absence analyses, although this assumption may not hold. The authors suggested that the approach could potentially be generalized to other disease states and immunological phenotypes. In vitro tests confirmed that three of the cytomegalovirus-associated TCR beta chains recognize cytomegalovirus antigens. The only immune exposure information available for the cohort was CMV serostatus. Correlated functional status among segregating V segments might be attributable to linkage disequilibrium, but an unknown experimental factor could not be ruled out. V-gene and J-gene trimming of TCR beta chains was associated with a missense DCLRE1C variant in a later genetic analysis, and the association was replicated in an independent cohort. In a later analysis, 15,000 to 20,000 TCR beta sequences were associated with specific HLA alleles at a false discovery rate of 0.05. A group of highly shared sequence variants was considered likely to be a technical artifact of the sequencing pipeline. According to a later analysis, most CMV-associated TCR beta chains appeared to be HLA-restricted, and the HLA associations seemed to be driven largely by CMV exposure. The study gave a list of some 150 TCR beta chains associated with cytomegalovirus.

Library prep was done by the immunoSEQ multiplex PCR assay. For the multiplex PCR, a mixture combining 60 forward primers for TCR Vbeta segments and 13 reverse primers for TCR Jbeta segments was used. A multiplex PCR assay on genomic DNA amplified the CDR3 region of rearranged TCR beta genes. The amplified TCR beta libraries were sequenced on the Illumina HiSeq System as 87-base-pair reads. Processing in the source paper ran as follows. Across the 640 or so repertoires, a later analysis counted 60 million to 90 million unique TCR beta chains, roughly 11 million of which were shared by at least two donors. Raw reads were error-corrected and collapsed into unique sequences by a nearest-neighbor algorithm in which closely related sequences were merged to remove PCR and sequencing errors. V, D and J gene segments were assigned by aligning CDR3 sequences to IMGT reference sequences. For a sequence to be retained, a match of at least six nucleotides to both a V gene segment and a J gene segment was required. A rearrangement counted as productive if the CDR3 had no stop codons and remained in frame with V and J, and every other rearrangement counted as non-productive. Following IMGT convention, CDR3 was defined as the stretch from the second conserved V-encoded cysteine to the conserved J-encoded phenylalanine. The earlier analysis of 450 to 750 of the donors excluded any sequence lacking an unambiguous match to a single V gene segment. In an earlier analysis of some 590 of the donors, a V segment was called functional when productive rearrangements were above 56.7%, and segregating when the standard deviation between donors exceeded 5%. A statistical classification framework was developed to diagnose cytomegalovirus status using the catalog of TCR beta chain sequences. A later analysis assigned V and J genes by comparing TCR nucleotide sequences with IMGT/GENE-DB human TR gene sequences. In a later analysis, CDR3 sequences and most-parsimonious VDJ recombination scenarios were assigned using the TCRdist pipeline. In a later analysis, every TCR beta chain was defined by the combination of its CDR3 amino acid sequence and its V-gene family, and reads without a unique V-gene family were dropped. As a way to deal with suspected cross-contamination and a sequencing artifact, a later analysis dropped 450 to 700 nucleotide sequences that were highly shared and had low generation probability. In a later analysis, a clonal expansion index for each public chain was calculated from normalized within-repertoire ranks of inferred template counts. Generation probabilities in a later analysis came from a VDJ recombination model fitted to out-of-frame rearrangements, and those results were checked against IGoR. A later analysis scored TCR-TCR, TCR-HLA and TCR-CMV co-occurrence with hypergeometric tests, applying a repertoire-size bias correction to TCR pairs. A later analysis estimated false discovery rates by permuting HLA or CMV assignments 20 times. A later analysis grouped co-occurring TCRs with DBSCAN, adding TCRdist sequence similarity when clustering within HLA-allele-positive subsets. Repertoires with fewer than 30,000 or more than 120,000 public chains, plus five repertoires with anomalous nucleotide sharing, were excluded from co-occurrence clustering. Drawn from immuneACCESS, this table holds only the in-frame rearrangements with V and J called that TCRdb kept. Clones are partly lost; checked studies trace under half to an unresolved V gene and leave the rest unexplained. V and J calls and clone size are as listed in that table; D and trimming were resolved from the DNA. This sample is represented by 89,000 or so clones; roughly 86% of them were singletons. The ten top clones hold around 5.2% of the sample.

This clone was counted a few times. Its antigen remains unidentified. Base qualities are missing; no much larger clone stands one base away. Taken from cysteine to phenylalanine, the CDR3 has 15 residues. This entry keeps only the CDR3 DNA: 45 bases, framed from base 1. V is shortened by 2 bases, J by 11 bases, and the region joining them spans 21 bases. Looking up the germline V gene yields CDR1 LGHNT and CDR2 FRNRAP. In total, approximately 610 healthy bone marrow donors made up the cohort. All cohort members were sampled while nominally healthy, although unrecorded immune exposures were likely present. The donor was CMV seropositive and was included in the group of 250 to 300 seropositive cohort members. Each donor provided a peripheral blood sample, and peripheral blood mononuclear cells were used for TCR beta sequencing. The Qiagen DNeasy Blood Extraction Kit was used to extract genomic DNA from the blood cell samples.

The receptor was derived from a young woman in good health and CMV-seropositive. Rearrangement joined TRBV12-5 to TRBJ1-1; D gene: possibly TRBD1, on 6 matching bases. The sequencing input was PBMCs. The bases are TGTGCTAGTGGTTTGTCCAACAGGGTACCCGAGGGGGCTTTCTTT. This translates into CASGLSNRVPEGAFF.